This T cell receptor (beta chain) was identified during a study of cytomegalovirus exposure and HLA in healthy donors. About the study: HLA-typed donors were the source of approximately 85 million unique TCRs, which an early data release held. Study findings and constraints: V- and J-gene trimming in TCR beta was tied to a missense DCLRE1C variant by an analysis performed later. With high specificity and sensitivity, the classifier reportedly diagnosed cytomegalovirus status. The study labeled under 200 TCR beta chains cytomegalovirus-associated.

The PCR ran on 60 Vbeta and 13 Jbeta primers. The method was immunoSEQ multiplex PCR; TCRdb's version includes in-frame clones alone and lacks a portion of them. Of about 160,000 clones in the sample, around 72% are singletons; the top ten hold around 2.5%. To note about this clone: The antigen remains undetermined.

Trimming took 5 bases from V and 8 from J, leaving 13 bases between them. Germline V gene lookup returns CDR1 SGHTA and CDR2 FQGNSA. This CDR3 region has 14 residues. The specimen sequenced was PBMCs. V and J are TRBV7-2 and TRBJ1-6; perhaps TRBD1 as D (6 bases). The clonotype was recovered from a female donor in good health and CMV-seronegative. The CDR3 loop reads CASSPGQFYSPLHF. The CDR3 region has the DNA TGTGCCAGCAGCCCCGGACAGTTCTATTCACCCCTCCACTTT.